This TCR beta chain came from a study of blood T cells in healthy people across ages. Germline-derived CDR1 and CDR2 are DFQATT and SNEGSKA (reference sequence). V shed 1 base and J shed 0 bases, with 18 bases lying between them. The CDR3 runs 17 residues. The second PCR ran about 6 to 11 cycles with a sample-barcoded 5' primer and J-beta primers. TCRdb reprocessed the 5' RACE reads via MiXCR and lists one record per CDR3 protein. The repertoire holds approximately 2,000,000 distinct CDR3 sequences, with around 40% as singletons. Material: blood. This TCR came from a human donor in good health. The rearrangement links TRBV20-1 to TRBJ2-5; no definite D call. Here the CDR3 DNA reads TGCAGTGCTAGAGGGTCTGGGCTGAACTCATACCAAGAGACCCAGTACTTC. Translated, it gives CSARGSGLNSYQETQYF.